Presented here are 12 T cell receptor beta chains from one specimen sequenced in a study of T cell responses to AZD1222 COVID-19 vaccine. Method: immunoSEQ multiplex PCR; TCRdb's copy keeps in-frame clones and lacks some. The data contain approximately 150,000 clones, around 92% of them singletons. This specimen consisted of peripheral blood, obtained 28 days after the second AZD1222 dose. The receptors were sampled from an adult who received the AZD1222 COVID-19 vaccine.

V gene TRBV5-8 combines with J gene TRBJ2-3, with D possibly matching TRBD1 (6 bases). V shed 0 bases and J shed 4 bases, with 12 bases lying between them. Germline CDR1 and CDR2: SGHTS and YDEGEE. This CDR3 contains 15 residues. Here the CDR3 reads CASSLGVEGADTQYF. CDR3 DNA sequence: TGTGCCAGCAGCTTGGGAGTTGAGGGGGCAGATACGCAGTATTTT.

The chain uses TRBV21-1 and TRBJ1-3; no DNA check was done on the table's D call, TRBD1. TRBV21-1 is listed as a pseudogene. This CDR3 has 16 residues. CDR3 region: CASSKGPQNSGNTIYF. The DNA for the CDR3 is TGTGCCAGCAGCAAAGGGCCCCAAAACTCTGGAAACACCATATATTTT.

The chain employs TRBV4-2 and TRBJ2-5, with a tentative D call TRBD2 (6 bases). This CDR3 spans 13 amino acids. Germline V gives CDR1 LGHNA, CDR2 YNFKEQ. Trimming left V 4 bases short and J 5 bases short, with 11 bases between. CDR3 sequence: CASSRLDMETQYF. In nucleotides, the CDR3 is TGTGCCAGCAGCCGACTAGACATGGAGACCCAGTACTTC.

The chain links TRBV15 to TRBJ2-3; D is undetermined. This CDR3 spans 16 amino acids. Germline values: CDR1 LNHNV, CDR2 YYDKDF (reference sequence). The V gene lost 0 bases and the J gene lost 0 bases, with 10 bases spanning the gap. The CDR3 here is CATSRELTLSTDTQYF. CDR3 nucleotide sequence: TGTGCCACCAGCAGAGAGCTGACTCTAAGCACAGATACGCAGTATTTT.

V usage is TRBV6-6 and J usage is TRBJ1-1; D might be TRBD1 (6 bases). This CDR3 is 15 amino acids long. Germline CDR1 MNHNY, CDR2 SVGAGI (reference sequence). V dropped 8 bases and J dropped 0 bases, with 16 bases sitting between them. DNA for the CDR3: TGTGCCAGCTTCAGAGCGGACAGCTTGAACACTGAAGCTTTCTTT. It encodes CASFRADSLNTEAFF.

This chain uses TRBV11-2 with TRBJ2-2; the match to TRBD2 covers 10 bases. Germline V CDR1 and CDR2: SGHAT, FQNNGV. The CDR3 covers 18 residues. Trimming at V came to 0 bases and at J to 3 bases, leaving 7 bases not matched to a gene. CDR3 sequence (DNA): TGTGCCAGCAGCTTAGATTTGAGGCTAGCGGGGGACACCGGGGAGCTGTTTTTT. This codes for CASSLDLRLAGDTGELFF.

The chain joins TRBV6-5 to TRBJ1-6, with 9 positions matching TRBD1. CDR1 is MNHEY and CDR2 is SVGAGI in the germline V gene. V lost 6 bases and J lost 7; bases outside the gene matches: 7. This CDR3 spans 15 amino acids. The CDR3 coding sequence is TGTGCCAGCAGGGGATGGACAGGGGAAAATTCACCCCTCCACTTT. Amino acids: CASRGWTGENSPLHF.

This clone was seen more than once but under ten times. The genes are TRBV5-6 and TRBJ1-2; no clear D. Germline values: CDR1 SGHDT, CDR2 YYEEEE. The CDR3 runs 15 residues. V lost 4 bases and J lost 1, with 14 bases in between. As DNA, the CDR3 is TGTGCCAGCAGCGATACCGGCAGGCATAACTATGGCTACACCTTC. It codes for CASSDTGRHNYGYTF.

CDR3 residues: CASSVGMDVGQETQYF. CDR3 coding DNA: TGTGCCAGCAGCGTTGGTATGGACGTAGGCCAAGAGACCCAGTACTTC. The V gene is TRBV9, the J gene TRBJ2-5; D not resolved. This CDR3 comprises 16 residues. The germline CDR1 and CDR2 sequences are SGDLS and YYNGEE. V was trimmed by 2 bases and J by 1 base, leaving 15 bases between them.

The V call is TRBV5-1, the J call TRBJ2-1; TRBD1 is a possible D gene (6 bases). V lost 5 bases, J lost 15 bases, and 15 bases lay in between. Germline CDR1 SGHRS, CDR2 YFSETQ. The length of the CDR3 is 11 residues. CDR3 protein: CASRDEGHWFF. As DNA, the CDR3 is TGCGCCAGCAGGGATGAGGGACACTGGTTCTTC.

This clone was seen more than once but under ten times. CDR3 in amino acids: CASSYLKDYGYTF. The CDR3 DNA reads as TGTGCCAGCAGCTACCTAAAGGACTATGGCTACACCTTC. The chain is built from TRBV6-6 and TRBJ1-2; D remains unclear. From germline, CDR1 is MNHNY and CDR2 SVGAGI (reference sequence). Trimming removed 6 bases from V and 3 bases from J, with 11 bases in between. The CDR3 is 13 amino acids.

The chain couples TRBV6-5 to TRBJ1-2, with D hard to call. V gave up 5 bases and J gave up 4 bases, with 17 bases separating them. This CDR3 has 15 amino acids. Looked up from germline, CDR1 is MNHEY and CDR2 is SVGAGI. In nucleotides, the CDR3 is TGTGCCAGCAGTAACGTGGTCAGACCGTCCTATGGCTACACCTTC. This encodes CASSNVVRPSYGYTF.